These 13 T cell receptor beta chains originate from one sample sequenced in a study of human T cells and chemical hapten exposure. Time point indicated: patch test 3, about 24 weeks after DPC sensitization. Specified treatment: therapeutic diphenylcyclopropenone sensitization with weekly scalp DPC. TCRdb independently ran MiXCR on the RACE reads; one entry per CDR3 protein. The sample has 90,000 to 140,000 distinct CDR3 sequences, under 40% seen once. Source: whole blood, taken in connection with sensitization to the hapten diphenylcyclopropenone (DPC). Source of these receptors: a man in his forties with alopecia areata. Some clones in this sample may be carry-over from other donors' samples.

This chain connects TRBV28 to TRBJ2-7, with D hard to call. V was clipped by 7 bases and J by 9 bases, with 13 bases between them. The CDR3 loop spans 11 amino acids. Germline lookup yields CDR1 MDHEN and CDR2 SYDVKM. The DNA for the CDR3 is TGTGCCAGCAAAGACCCTTACAGGCAGTACTTC. Protein product: CASKDPYRQYF. Combining the CDR3 with reference TRBV28 and TRBJ2-7 gives the whole variable domain DVKVTQSSRYLVKRTGEKVFLECVQDMDHENMFWYRQDPGLGLRLIYFSYDVKMKEKGDIPEGYSVSREKKERFSLILESASTNQTSMYLCASKDPYRQYFGPGTRLTVT.

The chain links TRBV25-1 to TRBJ2-5; D gene uncertain. V gave up 5 bases and J gave up 1 base, with 8 bases separating them. Germline CDR1 and CDR2: MGHDK and SYGVNS. The CDR3 length is 13 residues. The CDR3 sequence: CASSRPLQETQYF. DNA of the CDR3: TGTGCCAGCAGTAGGCCTCTCCAAGAGACCCAGTACTTC.

The chain carries TRBV6-1 and TRBJ1-6, with D possibly matching TRBD1 (5 bases). Between the trimmed V and J ends, which lost 4 bases and 8 bases, there was a span of 9 bases. The CDR3 has 13 amino acids. Germline V gene lookup returns CDR1 MNHNS and CDR2 SASEGT. In DNA, the CDR3 is TGTGCCAGCAGTGTGCAGGGAGATTCACCCCTCCACTTT. Amino acid sequence: CASSVQGDSPLHF.

This clonotype was detected only a few times. The rearrangement joins TRBV6-1 to TRBJ2-7; 10 bases map to TRBD2. The CDR3 length is 15 residues. The V gene end was trimmed by 1 base and the J gene end by 4 bases; junction bases not matched to a gene: 4. Germline V CDR1 and CDR2: MNHNS, SASEGT. The DNA of the CDR3 is TGTGCCAGCAGTGAAGAGGCTAGCGGGAGTTACGAGCAGTACTTC. This gives the protein CASSEEASGSYEQYF.

This clonotype was detected a few times. The chain links TRBV20-1 to TRBJ2-4; D is unclear. Germline V lookup: CDR1 DFQATT, CDR2 SNEGSKA (reference sequence). V was shortened by 1 base and J by 1 base, with 11 bases between the two germline ends. The CDR3 is made up of 15 amino acids. The CDR3 region is CSARVIGKAKNIQYF. CDR3 coding DNA: TGCAGTGCTAGAGTTATTGGAAAGGCCAAAAACATTCAGTACTTC.

This CDR3 is CASSGWTGANTEAFF. For the CDR3, the DNA is TGTGCCAGCAGCGGATGGACAGGGGCGAACACTGAAGCTTTCTTT. The chain has TRBV9 and TRBJ1-1, with 9 positions matching TRBD1. V lost 3 bases, J lost 1 base, and 4 bases stayed unmatched. The CDR3 length is 15 residues. The V gene's germline CDR1 is SGDLS and CDR2 YYNGEE.

This clonotype has more than one count but fewer than ten. The V and J genes are TRBV27 and TRBJ2-7; perhaps D is TRBD1 or TRBD2 (5 bases each). Trimming removed 3 bases from V and 0 bases from J, with 15 bases in between. This CDR3 is 16 amino acids long. CDR1 and CDR2 from the germline V gene are MNHEY and SMNVEV (reference sequence). The CDR3 DNA is TGTGCCAGCAGTTTTGGACCCTGGGACGCCTCCTACGAGCAGTACTTC. Its protein is CASSFGPWDASYEQYF.

This clonotype was found a few times. The chain links TRBV12-3 or TRBV12-4 to TRBJ2-3, with a possible D match to TRBD2 (6 bases). Trimming shortened V by 5 bases and J by 6 bases, and 15 bases separated the two germline ends. This CDR3 comprises 14 residues. CDR3: CASSTPGRRDTQYF. CDR3 in DNA: TGTGCCAGCAGTACACCGGGGAGGAGGGATACGCAGTATTTT.

This clonotype was observed a few times. The chain joins TRBV12-3 or TRBV12-4 to TRBJ2-1, with 12 bases aligning to TRBD1. The CDR3 extends over 15 amino acids. V lost 4 bases and J lost 9; bases outside the gene matches: 7. The CDR3 coding sequence is TGTGCCAGCAGTTCTCTCGGGACAGGGGGCTTTGAGCAGTTCTTC. Translating gives CASSSLGTGGFEQFF.

V and J are TRBV6-2 or TRBV6-3 and TRBJ2-1; the D gene is possibly TRBD2 (6 bases). The V end was cut by 5 bases, the J end by 9 bases, with 26 bases between. CDR3 size: 17 residues. The germline CDR1 and CDR2 sequences are MNHEY and SVGEGT. DNA for the CDR3: TGTGCCAGCAGTACCACCGGGCGGGCATCAAGGAGGGGTGAGCAGTTCTTC. Amino acid sequence: CASSTTGRASRRGEQFF.

This clonotype was counted only a few times. The chain links TRBV5-6 to TRBJ2-7, with 14 bases identical to TRBD2. CDR1 is SGHDT and CDR2 is YYEEEE in the germline V gene. The CDR3 is 17 residues long. J lost 1 base, V lost 4 bases, and 7 bases had no gene match. Here the CDR3 reads CASSVGLAGVVSYEQYV. For the CDR3, the DNA is TGTGCCAGCAGCGTGGGACTAGCGGGAGTGGTGTCCTACGAGCAGTACGTC.

This chain's CDR3 is CASSAEQEFSYEQYV. The CDR3 nucleotides read TGTGCCAGCAGCGCCGAGCAGGAATTCTCCTACGAGCAGTACGTC. The chain couples TRBV21-1 to TRBJ2-7. TRBV21-1 represents a pseudogene. The CDR3 is 15 residues long.

The V call is TRBV6-5, the J call TRBJ1-4, with D hard to call. Germline V CDR1 and CDR2: MNHEY, SVGAGI. The length of the CDR3 is 14 residues. Trimming left V 2 bases short and J 3 bases short, with 7 bases between. Here the CDR3 DNA reads TGTGCCAGCAGTTACGGGGTCGCTAATGAAAAACTGTTTTTT. Its translation: CASSYGVANEKLFF.